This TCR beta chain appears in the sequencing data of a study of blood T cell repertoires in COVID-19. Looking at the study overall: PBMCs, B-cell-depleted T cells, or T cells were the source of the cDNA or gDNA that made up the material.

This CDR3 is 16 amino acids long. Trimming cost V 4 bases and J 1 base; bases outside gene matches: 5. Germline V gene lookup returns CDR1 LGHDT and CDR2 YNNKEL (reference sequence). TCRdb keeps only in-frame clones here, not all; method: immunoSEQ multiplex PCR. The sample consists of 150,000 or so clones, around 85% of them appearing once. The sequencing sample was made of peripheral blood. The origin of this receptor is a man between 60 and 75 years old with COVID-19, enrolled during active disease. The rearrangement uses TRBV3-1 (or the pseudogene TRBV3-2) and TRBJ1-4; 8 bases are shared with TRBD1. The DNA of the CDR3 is TGTGCCAGCAGCCTTTCTGACAGGGGAACTAATGAAAAACTGTTTTTT. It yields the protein CASSLSDRGTNEKLFF.